The 30 T cell receptor beta chains presented below share a single source sample, sequenced in a study of neoadjuvant anti-PD-1 for oral cavity cancer. Regarding time point: after neoadjuvant nivolumab, at surgical resection. Some clones are missing from TCRdb's copy, which holds only in-frame ones; the method was immunoSEQ multiplex PCR. The sample comprises about 39,000 clones, around 79% of which are singletons, and roughly 4.9% rests with the top ten. Specimen: PBMCs, collected after nivolumab (anti-PD-1) treatment. These TCRs come from a person between 40 and 80 years old with oral cavity squamous cell carcinoma.

This sequence joins TRBV7-2 and TRBJ2-7; maybe TRBD2 (6 bases). V lost 3 bases, J lost 5 bases, and 17 bases lay in between. Per the germline V gene, CDR1 is SGHTA and CDR2 is FQGNSA. The CDR3 is made up of 15 amino acids. CDR3: CASSFEGAGRNEQYF. The CDR3 DNA follows: TGTGCCAGCAGCTTCGAAGGGGCGGGGCGCAACGAGCAGTACTTC. Full variable domain (rest looked up from reference TRBV7-2 and TRBJ2-7): GAGVSQSPSNKVTEKGKDVELRCDPISGHTALYWYRQSLGQGLEFLIYFQGNSAPDKSGLPSDRFSAERTGGSVSTLTIQRTQQEDSAVYLCASSFEGAGRNEQYFGPGTRLTVT.

The gene calls are TRBV7-8 and TRBJ1-2, with D tentatively TRBD1 (6 bases). This CDR3 has 16 residues. Germline CDR1 and CDR2: SGHVS and FQNEAQ. V was cut by 5 bases and J by 2 bases, with 18 bases left in between. The CDR3, as DNA: TGTGCCAGCAGCCCAGGGGCGGGCAGGCAAAACTATGGCTACACCTTC. Encoded protein: CASSPGAGRQNYGYTF. Full variable domain (rest looked up from reference TRBV7-8 and TRBJ1-2): GAGVSQSPRYKVAKRGQDVALRCDPISGHVSLFWYQQALGQGPEFLTYFQNEAQLDKSGLPSDRFFAERPEGSVSTLKIQRTQQEDSAVYLCASSPGAGRQNYGYTFGSGTRLTVV.

The chain uses TRBV5-1 and TRBJ1-1; maybe TRBD1 (6 bases). CDR3 length: 17 residues. Trimming took 3 bases from V and 0 from J, leaving 18 bases between them. CDR1 is SGHRS, CDR2 YFSETQ, per germline. The CDR3 loop is CASSSQGDSKLNTEAFF. Here the CDR3 DNA reads TGCGCCAGCAGCTCACAGGGAGACTCAAAACTGAACACTGAAGCTTTCTTT.

The rearrangement uses TRBV6-6 and TRBJ1-2; 8 nucleotides agree with TRBD1. Germline V lookup: CDR1 MNHNY, CDR2 SVGAGI (reference sequence). Trimming cost V 5 bases and J 3 bases; bases outside gene matches: 5. This CDR3 contains 14 residues. The CDR3 sequence is CASSRGQADYGYTF. The DNA of the CDR3 is TGTGCCAGCAGTCGGGGACAGGCTGACTATGGCTACACCTTC.

J is TRBJ2-1 and V is TRBV5-1, with 10 bases matching TRBD1. Germline V CDR1 and CDR2: SGHRS, YFSETQ. This CDR3 region has 16 residues. V lost 0 bases and J lost 7; bases outside the gene matches: 7. CDR3 in amino acids: CASSLGIGQGVNEQFF. CDR3 nucleotide sequence: TGCGCCAGCAGCTTGGGGATAGGACAGGGGGTGAATGAGCAGTTCTTC.

J is TRBJ2-1 and V is TRBV30; D gene uncertain. CDR1 GTSNPN and CDR2 SVGIG come from the germline V gene (reference sequence). The CDR3 spans 14 residues. Trimming shortened V by 0 bases and J by 3 bases, and 9 bases separated the two germline ends. The CDR3 protein is CAWSVQPFYNEQFF. The CDR3 nucleotides are TGTGCCTGGAGTGTCCAGCCCTTCTACAATGAGCAGTTCTTC. The variable domain in full, with the rest retrieved from reference TRBV30 and TRBJ2-1, is SQTIHQWPATLVQPVGSPLSLECTVEGTSNPNLYWYRQAAGRGLQLLFYSVGIGQISSEVPQNLSASRPQDRQFILSSKKLLLSDSGFYLCAWSVQPFYNEQFFGPGTRLTVL.

V is TRBV6-1 and J is TRBJ2-7; TRBD2 matches 7 bases. Looked up from germline, CDR1 is MNHNS and CDR2 is SASEGT. V dropped 5 bases and J dropped 2; count of bases not matched to a gene: 6. This CDR3 has 14 residues. In nucleotides, the CDR3 is TGTGCCAGCAGTTTAGGGCTAGCGGCCTACGAGCAGTACTTC. Residues: CASSLGLAAYEQYF.

The chain recombines TRBV2 with TRBJ2-7; weak D call: TRBD2 (5 bases). Germline V gives CDR1 SNHLY, CDR2 FYNNEI. The CDR3 spans 13 residues. Trimming removed 7 bases at V and 4 bases at J, with 14 bases between. The CDR3 sequence: CASTPDWKYEQYF. Here the CDR3 DNA reads TGTGCCAGCACCCCGGACTGGAAATACGAGCAGTACTTC.

V usage is TRBV19 and J usage is TRBJ1-1; 9 nucleotides agree with TRBD1. This CDR3 has 15 residues. CDR1 is LNHDA, CDR2 SQIVND, per germline (reference sequence). V gave up 4 bases and J gave up 3 bases; unmatched junction bases: 6. The CDR3 nucleotides are TGTGCCAGTAGTACCGGGACAGGGTGGGACACTGAAGCTTTCTTT. It encodes CASSTGTGWDTEAFF.

This clone was observed a few times. The chain carries TRBV5-5 and TRBJ1-6, with D unresolved. Germline V gene sequence: CDR1 SGHKS, CDR2 YYEKEE (reference sequence). The ends were cut back, 3 bases at V and 1 base at J, with 11 bases in the middle. This CDR3 comprises 16 residues. For the CDR3, the DNA is TGTGCCAGCAGCTCGGACCAACGGTCCTATAATTCACCCCTCCACTTT. It specifies CASSSDQRSYNSPLHF. The variable domain in full, with the rest retrieved from reference TRBV5-5 and TRBJ1-6, is DAGVTQSPTHLIKTRGQQVTLRCSPISGHKSVSWYQQVLGQGPQFIFQYYEKEERGRGNFPDRFSARQFPNYSSELNVNALLLGDSALYLCASSSDQRSYNSPLHFGNGTRLTVT.

This clone was counted once. This rearrangement joins TRBV9 to TRBJ1-1; possible D gene TRBD1, 6 bases. Germline-derived CDR1 and CDR2 are SGDLS and YYNGEE. Trimming took off 2 bases at V and 5 bases at J, with 19 bases between the two ends. The CDR3 spans 16 residues. The CDR3 DNA follows: TGTGCCAGCAGCGTGGACGGGATTATGAGGGGGACTGAAGCTTTCTTT. It is translated as CASSVDGIMRGTEAFF.

Here the CDR3 DNA reads TGTGCCAGCAGTCAGACCCCAGAGCAGTACTTC. Translated: CASSQTPEQYF. The rearrangement links TRBV11-2 to TRBJ2-7; D remains ambiguous. Germline CDR1 SGHAT, CDR2 FQNNGV. Trimming cost V 6 bases and J 7 bases, with 10 bases left between them. CDR3 length: 11 residues.

The rearrangement joins TRBV19 to TRBJ2-1; 8 bases agree with TRBD2. Trimming removed 1 base from V and 15 bases from J; junction bases left unmatched: 5. The CDR3 consists of 12 residues. The germline gives CDR1 LNHDA, CDR2 SQIVND (reference sequence). The CDR3 reads CASSIATSGAFF. The CDR3 DNA sequence: TGTGCCAGTAGTATAGCCACTAGCGGCGCGTTCTTC.

The J gene is TRBJ2-2, the V gene TRBV7-6, with D unresolved. The CDR3 extends over 15 amino acids. Per germline, CDR1 SGHVS and CDR2 FNYEAQ. Deletions cut 7 bases from V and 4 bases from J, with 16 bases between. In nucleotides, the CDR3 is TGTGCCAGCACACCTAGGCCAGGTCGCACCGGGGAGCTGTTTTTT. This encodes CASTPRPGRTGELFF.

J is TRBJ2-7 and V is TRBV2; D may be TRBD1 (7 bases). CDR3 size: 14 residues. V gave up 6 bases and J gave up 2 bases, with 14 bases separating them. Germline CDR1 SNHLY, CDR2 FYNNEI. The DNA of the CDR3 is TGTGCCAGCAGAACGACAGGGACTGCCTACGAGCAGTACTTC. Amino acids: CASRTTGTAYEQYF.

The rearrangement links TRBV28 to TRBJ1-5, with 9 nucleotides matching TRBD1. This CDR3 is built from 18 residues. With V trimmed by 2 bases and J by 2 bases, 10 bases remained unmatched. CDR1 and CDR2 from the germline V gene are MDHEN and SYDVKM. The DNA for the CDR3 is TGTGCCAGCAGTTTAGGAGGGGGGACAGGGAGGCGCAATCAGCCCCAGCATTTT. It codes for CASSLGGGTGRRNQPQHF.

The V and J genes are TRBV5-1 and TRBJ1-1, with 8 bases fitting TRBD1. The CDR3 has 14 residues. V shed 2 bases, J shed 5 bases, and the junction held 5 bases outside the gene matches. The germline gives CDR1 SGHRS, CDR2 YFSETQ. DNA for the CDR3: TGCGCCAGCAGCTTCCGGACAGGGCAAACTGAAGCTTTCTTT. It is translated as CASSFRTGQTEAFF. Variable domain in full (rest from reference TRBV5-1 and TRBJ1-1): KAGVTQTPRYLIKTRGQQVTLSCSPISGHRSVSWYQQTPGQGLQFLFEYFSETQRNKGNFPGRFSGRQFSNSRSEMNVSTLELGDSALYLCASSFRTGQTEAFFGQGTRLTVV.

This clone has a handful of counts. The V gene is TRBV7-3, the J gene TRBJ2-1, with 7 positions matching TRBD2. Germline V gene data show CDR1 as SGHTA and CDR2 as FQGTGA. The ends lost 5 bases at V and 9 bases at J; junction bases unmatched: 13. The CDR3 consists of 15 residues. The CDR3 sequence is CASSVLAREGGEQFF. CDR3 bases: TGTGCCAGCAGCGTACTAGCGAGAGAGGGCGGTGAGCAGTTCTTC.

V usage is TRBV5-4 and J usage is TRBJ2-7; TRBD2 aligns across 15 bases. CDR1 and CDR2 from the germline V gene are SGHNT and YYREEE (reference sequence). This CDR3 comprises 18 residues. The V and J ends lost 3 bases and 2 bases, in that order; junction bases with no gene match: 9. The CDR3 coding sequence is TGTGCCAGCAGCTACCCACCGGGACTAGCGGGAGGAGCCTACGAGCAGTACTTC. The encoded protein is CASSYPPGLAGGAYEQYF.

This rearrangement joins TRBV7-6 to TRBJ1-5; D remains unclear. V gave up 5 bases and J gave up 1 base, with 15 bases separating them. The CDR3 runs to 16 residues. CDR1 and CDR2 from the germline V gene are SGHVS and FNYEAQ. CDR3 coding DNA: TGTGCCAGCAGCGGCGGGGTCCTCGGGAGCAATCAGCCCCAGCATTTT. Translated: CASSGGVLGSNQPQHF.

The gene calls are TRBV19 and TRBJ2-1; D might be TRBD2 (7 bases). Trimming removed 6 bases from V and 5 bases from J, with 11 bases in between. Germline CDR1 LNHDA, CDR2 SQIVND (reference sequence). The CDR3 has 13 residues. CDR3 DNA sequence: TGTGCCAGTAGCGTCGGGGGGCACAATGAGCAGTTCTTC. This gives the protein CASSVGGHNEQFF.

The chain combines TRBV6-6 with TRBJ2-5, with 12 bases aligning to TRBD2. V shed 4 bases, J shed 4 bases, and the junction held 4 bases outside the gene matches. CDR3 size: 15 residues. Germline V CDR1 and CDR2: MNHNY, SVGAGI (reference sequence). The CDR3 reads CASSSTSGSPETQYF. The CDR3 DNA follows: TGTGCCAGCAGTTCGACTAGCGGGAGCCCAGAGACCCAGTACTTC.

V is TRBV7-8 and J is TRBJ1-5; D may be TRBD1 (6 bases). The germline V gene has CDR1 SGHVS and CDR2 FQNEAQ. This CDR3 comprises 17 residues. V was trimmed by 2 bases and J by 3 bases, leaving 17 bases between them. Here the CDR3 reads CASSLTSGAGSNQPQHF. The DNA for the CDR3 is TGTGCCAGCAGCTTAACTTCAGGGGCAGGGTCCAATCAGCCCCAGCATTTT.

The chain uses TRBV19 and TRBJ2-3; 8 bases align to TRBD2. This CDR3 comprises 15 residues. CDR1 is LNHDA, CDR2 SQIVND, per germline (reference sequence). Losses at the gene ends were 5 bases for V and 1 base for J; bases not matched to a gene: 5. DNA of the CDR3: TGTGCCAGTAGTCTGACTAGCGCCGGCACAGATACGCAGTATTTT. Translated, it gives CASSLTSAGTDTQYF.

Note on this clone: Compared with germline, one end of the junction differs, possibly owing to a read error. V usage is TRBV7-7 and J usage is TRBJ2-6; 10 bases map to TRBD1. The CDR3 extends over 17 amino acids. CDR1 and CDR2 from the germline V gene are SSHAT and FNYEAQ (reference sequence). CDR3 amino acids: CASSSGTGVEGANVLTF. CDR3 bases: TGTGCTAGCAGCTCCGGGACAGGGGTGGAGGGGGCCAACGTCCTGACTTTC.

The chain joins TRBV28 to TRBJ1-5, with D perhaps TRBD1 (5 bases). Trimming pared 1 base from V and 5 bases from J, leaving 9 bases between. CDR3 length: 14 amino acids. Germline values: CDR1 MDHEN, CDR2 SYDVKM. As DNA, the CDR3 is TGTGCCAGCAGTTTATCCGCAGGGTATCAGCCCCAGCATTTT. Encoded protein: CASSLSAGYQPQHF.

Only one count was recorded for this clone. CDR3 nucleotide sequence: TGTGCTAGTGGTTTGACCCAGGTGGCCCACATGAACACTGAAGCTTTCTTT. It is translated as CASGLTQVAHMNTEAFF. The chain carries TRBV12-5 and TRBJ1-1; no reliable D call. CDR3 size: 17 residues. Trimming took off 2 bases at V and 0 bases at J, with 16 bases between the two ends. The germline V gene encodes CDR1 LGHNT and CDR2 FRNRAP. Together with reference TRBV12-5 and TRBJ1-1, the CDR3 gives the full variable domain: DARVTQTPRHKVTEMGQEVTMRCQPILGHNTVFWYRQTMMQGLELLAYFRNRAPLDDSGMPKDRFSAEMPDATLATLKIQPSEPRDSAVYFCASGLTQVAHMNTEAFFGQGTRLTVV.

The CDR3 nucleotides are TGTGCCAGCAGCTTAGCCAGCGGGAGATTTGACAATGAGCAGTTCTTC. It encodes CASSLASGRFDNEQFF. The gene calls are TRBV7-2 and TRBJ2-1, with 8 bases aligning to TRBD2. The CDR3 length is 16 residues. Trimming at V came to 0 bases and at J to 5 bases, leaving 6 bases not matched to a gene. Germline V lookup: CDR1 SGHTA, CDR2 FQGNSA.

This clone was detected only a few times. The chain links TRBV27 to TRBJ1-1; 8 bases match TRBD1. Germline-derived CDR1 and CDR2 are MNHEY and SMNVEV (reference sequence). The CDR3 has 16 residues. V was clipped by 6 bases and J by 1 base; unmatched bases: 10. The CDR3 DNA sequence: TGTGCCAGCAGGACAGGGGTCCCGACAGAGAACACTGAAGCTTTCTTT. It encodes CASRTGVPTENTEAFF.

The J gene is TRBJ1-6, the V gene TRBV28; maybe TRBD1 (5 bases). Trimming took off 2 bases at V and 4 bases at J, with 9 bases between the two ends. CDR1 and CDR2 from the germline V gene are MDHEN and SYDVKM. CDR3 length equals 15 residues. CDR3 DNA sequence: TGTGCCAGCAGTTTACCAGGGACTTATAATTCACCCCTCCACTTT. It translates to CASSLPGTYNSPLHF.